This is a list of T cell receptor beta chains from one sample in a study of shared clonotypes between healthy human individuals. Generated by immunoSEQ multiplex PCR, the TCRdb table keeps only in-frame clones and is missing some. The table lists about 490,000 clones, around 80% of them singletons. Sequenced: PBMCs. These receptors came from a woman aged 40-49 years in good health. Some clones in this sample may be carry-over from other donors' samples. The CDR3 runs from the conserved cysteine through the conserved F or W. The D gene is left open where the match is weak. Where a row states a size, it is once, few, many or the class of an expanded clone; other rows omit it.

d_gene,v_gene,j_gene,abundance,CDR3nt,CDR3aa
-,TRBV19,TRBJ2-3,-,TGTGCCAGTAGTCGAAGAGATACGCAGTATTTT,CASSRRDTQYF
TRBD2,TRBV5-1,TRBJ2-3,-,TGCGCCAGCAGCTTGTTAGCGGGAGGGGCAGATACGCAGTATTTT,CASSLLAGGADTQYF
-,TRBV5-5,TRBJ2-7,many,TGTGCCAGCAGCTTGGAGGGGGGCTCCCCAATTGGGCAGTACTTC,CASSLEGGSPIGQYF
TRBD1,TRBV5-1,TRBJ2-2,few,TGCGCCAGCAGCTTGGGACAGGGGGCCTCCGGGGAGCTGTTTTTT,CASSLGQGASGELFF
-,TRBV2,TRBJ1-5,-,TGTGCCAGCACGTCCGGCAGGGACCAGCCCCAGCATTTT,CASTSGRDQPQHF
TRBD2,TRBV18,TRBJ2-4,-,TGTGCCAGCTCACCACCAGGACTAGCCCAAAACATTCAGTACTTC,CASSPPGLAQNIQYF
TRBD2,TRBV7-3,TRBJ2-2,-,TGTGCCAGCAGCCGGTACCTAGCGGGTGGGAACACCGGGGAGCTGTTTTTT,CASSRYLAGGNTGELFF
TRBD1,TRBV7-3,TRBJ2-7,-,TGTGCCAGCAGCCAGGGACAGAACGAGCAGTACTTC,CASSQGQNEQYF
TRBD1,TRBV5-4,TRBJ1-2,-,TGTGCCAGCAGCCTGGACAGGGGCGTCAACTATGGCTACACCTTC,CASSLDRGVNYGYTF
-,TRBV28,TRBJ2-2,-,TGTGCCAGCAGAACTGCGGGAGGGGAGCTGTTTTTT,CASRTAGGELFF
-,TRBV19,TRBJ1-1,-,TGTGCCAGTAGTATGGTGGCAGGTGGTACTGAAGCTTTCTTT,CASSMVAGGTEAFF
TRBD2,TRBV15,TRBJ2-1,-,TGTGCCACCAGCAGAGGGACTAGCGGGAGCAATGAGCAGTTCTTC,CATSRGTSGSNEQFF